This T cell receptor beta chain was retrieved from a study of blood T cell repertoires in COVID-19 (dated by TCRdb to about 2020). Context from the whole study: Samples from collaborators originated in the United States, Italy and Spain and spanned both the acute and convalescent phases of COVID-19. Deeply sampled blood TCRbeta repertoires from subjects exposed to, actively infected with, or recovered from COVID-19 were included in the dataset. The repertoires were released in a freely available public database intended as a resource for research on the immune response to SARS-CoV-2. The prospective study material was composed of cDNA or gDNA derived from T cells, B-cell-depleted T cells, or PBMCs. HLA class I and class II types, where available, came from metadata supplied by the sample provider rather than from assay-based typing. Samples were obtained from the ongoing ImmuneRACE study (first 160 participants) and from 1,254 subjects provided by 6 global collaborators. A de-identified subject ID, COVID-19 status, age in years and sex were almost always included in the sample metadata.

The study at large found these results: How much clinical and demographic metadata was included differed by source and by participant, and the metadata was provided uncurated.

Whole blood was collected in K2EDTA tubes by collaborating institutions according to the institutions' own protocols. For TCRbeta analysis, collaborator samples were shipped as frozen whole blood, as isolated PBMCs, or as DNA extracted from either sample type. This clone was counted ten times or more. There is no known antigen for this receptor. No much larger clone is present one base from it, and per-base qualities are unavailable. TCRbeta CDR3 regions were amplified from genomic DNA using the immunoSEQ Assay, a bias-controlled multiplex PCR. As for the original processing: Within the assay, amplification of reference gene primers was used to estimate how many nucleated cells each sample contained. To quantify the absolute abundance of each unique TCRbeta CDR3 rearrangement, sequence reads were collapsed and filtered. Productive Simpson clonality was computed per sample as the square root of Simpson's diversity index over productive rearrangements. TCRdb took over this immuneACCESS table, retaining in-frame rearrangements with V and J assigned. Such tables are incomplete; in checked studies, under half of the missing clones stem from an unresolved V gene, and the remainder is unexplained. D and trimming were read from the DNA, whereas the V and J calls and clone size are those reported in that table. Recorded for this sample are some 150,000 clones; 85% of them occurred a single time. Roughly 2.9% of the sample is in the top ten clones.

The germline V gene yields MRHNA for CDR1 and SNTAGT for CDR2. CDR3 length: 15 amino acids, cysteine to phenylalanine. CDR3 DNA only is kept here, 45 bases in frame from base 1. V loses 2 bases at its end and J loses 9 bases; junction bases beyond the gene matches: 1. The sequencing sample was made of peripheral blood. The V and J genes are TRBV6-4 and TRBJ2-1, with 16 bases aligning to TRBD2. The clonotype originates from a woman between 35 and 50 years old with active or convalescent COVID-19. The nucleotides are TGTGCCAGCAGTGACGGGACTAGCGGGGGGGCTGAGCAGTTCTTC. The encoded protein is CASSDGTSGGAEQFF.